This T cell receptor (beta chain) was found in a study of blood T cell repertoires in COVID-19. This CDR3 is 18 amino acids long. The germline V gene encodes CDR1 SGHAT and CDR2 FQNNGV. With V trimmed by 1 base and J by 4 bases, 12 bases remained unmatched. Assay used: immunoSEQ multiplex PCR; TCRdb lists only in-frame clones, some missing. The sample consists of tens of thousands of clones, 90% of them appearing once. The TCR originated in a man aged 50-60 years with acute or convalescent COVID-19. The chain joins TRBV11-2 to TRBJ1-2; 10 bases are a match to TRBD1. What was sequenced was peripheral blood. The CDR3 sequence is CASSLVGFGTGEAYGYTF. The DNA for the CDR3 is TGTGCCAGCAGCTTAGTGGGGTTCGGGACAGGGGAGGCCTATGGCTACACCTTC.